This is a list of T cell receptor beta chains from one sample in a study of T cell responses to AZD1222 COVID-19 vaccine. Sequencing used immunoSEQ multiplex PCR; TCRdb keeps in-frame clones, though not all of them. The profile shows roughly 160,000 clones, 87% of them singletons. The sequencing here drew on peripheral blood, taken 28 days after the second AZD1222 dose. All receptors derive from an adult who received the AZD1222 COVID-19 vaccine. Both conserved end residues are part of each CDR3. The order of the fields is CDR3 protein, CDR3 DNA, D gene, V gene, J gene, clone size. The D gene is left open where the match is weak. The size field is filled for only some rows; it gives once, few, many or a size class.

CASSRTNPGQGTTYGYTF,TGTGCCAGCTCACGCACCAACCCGGGACAGGGGACAACCTATGGCTACACCTTC,TRBD1,TRBV18,TRBJ1-2,-
CASSIGRGQAASIRANVLTF,TGTGCCAGTAGTATAGGAAGGGGGCAGGCGGCTTCGATTAGGGCCAACGTCCTGACTTTC,TRBD1,TRBV19,TRBJ2-6,-
CSVAPRGGYGYTF,TGCAGCGTGGCCCCCAGGGGAGGGTATGGCTACACCTTC,-,TRBV29-1,TRBJ1-2,once
CASSPTTGRTEKLFF,TGTGCCAGCTCACCGACGACAGGGAGAACCGAAAAACTGTTTTTT,TRBD1,TRBV18,TRBJ1-4,once
CASSFGPPDTQYF,TGTGCCAGCAGTTTCGGACCCCCGGATACGCAGTATTTT,-,TRBV12-3/TRBV12-4,TRBJ2-3,-
CASSLASSGGSDTQYF,TGTGCCAGCAGCCTCGCCTCTAGCGGGGGTTCGGATACGCAGTATTTT,TRBD2,TRBV5-8,TRBJ2-3,-
CASSLAELAGEQFF,TGTGCCAGCAGCTTAGCGGAGCTAGCGGGGGAGCAGTTCTTC,TRBD2,TRBV7-9,TRBJ2-1,-
CASSQATGGSVNGYTF,TGCGCCAGCAGCCAGGCGACGGGAGGGAGTGTGAATGGCTACACCTTC,-,TRBV4-1,TRBJ1-2,-
CASSEDPFRRTDTQYF,TGTGCCAGCAGTGAAGACCCCTTCCGGCGCACAGATACGCAGTATTTT,-,TRBV6-1,TRBJ2-3,-
CASSPPARGRYGYTF,TGTGCCAGCTCACCACCGGCCAGAGGAAGGTATGGCTACACCTTC,-,TRBV18,TRBJ1-2,-
CASRQVSGTEAFF,TGTGCCAGCAGACAGGTATCGGGCACTGAAGCTTTCTTT,-,TRBV6-5,TRBJ1-1,-
CASSQRQGVEGYTF,TGCGCCAGCAGTCAGCGACAGGGCGTTGAAGGCTACACCTTC,TRBD1,TRBV4-1,TRBJ1-2,-
CASSTWTEQETQYF,TGCGCCAGCAGCACTTGGACAGAACAAGAGACCCAGTACTTC,-,TRBV4-1,TRBJ2-5,-
CASSQGLAGGYEQYF,TGCGCCAGCAGCCAAGGACTAGCGGGGGGCTACGAGCAGTACTTC,TRBD2,TRBV4-3,TRBJ2-7,-
CASNGGRDVVVKAFF,TGTGCCAGCAACGGTGGCAGGGACGTAGTGGTGAAAGCTTTCTTT,-,TRBV6-5,TRBJ1-1,few
CASSLPLEGEATEAFF,TGTGCCAGCAGCTTACCTTTAGAAGGGGAGGCAACTGAAGCTTTCTTT,-,TRBV7-9,TRBJ1-1,-
CASTRGYNTEAFF,TGTGCCAGTACCCGGGGGTATAACACTGAAGCTTTCTTT,-,TRBV19,TRBJ1-1,-
CATSDPRQGATGELFF,TGTGCCACCAGTGATCCTAGACAGGGGGCGACCGGGGAGCTGTTTTTT,TRBD1,TRBV24-1,TRBJ2-2,-
CASSPGLAGGLRKETQYF,TGCGCCAGCAGCCCGGGACTAGCGGGGGGGCTTAGGAAAGAGACCCAGTACTTC,TRBD2,TRBV4-1,TRBJ2-5,-
CASLPTSGTDYGYTF,TGTGCCAGCCTCCCAACCTCCGGGACAGATTATGGCTACACCTTC,TRBD1,TRBV19,TRBJ1-2,-
CASRQGRLNYGYTF,TGTGCCAGCAGACAGGGACGGCTTAACTATGGCTACACCTTC,-,TRBV7-2,TRBJ1-2,-
CASSPGGGPRETQYF,TGTGCCAGCAGCCCAGGGGGTGGCCCGCGGGAGACCCAGTACTTC,TRBD1,TRBV9,TRBJ2-5,-
CASSWGPRPVEQFF,TGCGCCAGCAGCTGGGGACCCCGGCCCGTTGAGCAGTTCTTC,-,TRBV5-1,TRBJ2-1,-
CASSQETGAYGYTF,TGCGCCAGCAGCCAGGAGACAGGGGCTTATGGCTACACCTTC,TRBD1,TRBV4-3,TRBJ1-2,-
CASSRPLQLGSSYEQYF,TGCGCCAGCAGCCGCCCGCTCCAATTAGGCAGCTCCTACGAGCAGTACTTC,-,TRBV4-1,TRBJ2-7,-
CASSRDRDRYF,TGCGCCAGCAGCCGGGACAGGGACCGGTATTTT,TRBD1,TRBV5-1,TRBJ2-3,once
CASSLVTLRNTEAFF,TGTGCCAGCAGCTTGGTAACTCTAAGGAACACTGAAGCTTTCTTT,-,TRBV5-6,TRBJ1-1,-
CASVKPGRNYEQYF,TGTGCCAGTGTTAAACCCGGACGGAACTACGAGCAGTACTTC,-,TRBV27,TRBJ2-7,-
CASSISPTTASEQFF,TGTGCCAGTAGTATCTCTCCGACCACCGCTAGCGAGCAGTTCTTC,-,TRBV19,TRBJ2-1,-
CASSSGQESTDTQYF,TGCGCCAGCAGCTCGGGACAGGAGAGCACAGATACGCAGTATTTT,TRBD1,TRBV5-1,TRBJ2-3,-
CASSELAGGLNEQFF,TGCGCCAGCAGCGAACTAGCGGGGGGGCTGAATGAGCAGTTCTTC,TRBD2,TRBV5-1,TRBJ2-1,-
CASSPYPGQGMNTEAFF,TGTGCCAGCTCACCGTACCCGGGACAGGGGATGAACACTGAAGCTTTCTTT,TRBD1,TRBV18,TRBJ1-1,-
CASSARTESYGYTF,TGTGCCAGCAGCGCTCGAACAGAGTCCTATGGCTACACCTTC,-,TRBV9,TRBJ1-2,-
CASSEDWQVFSSPLHF,TGTGCCAGCAGTGAAGACTGGCAGGTGTTTAGTTCACCCCTCCACTTT,-,TRBV6-1,TRBJ1-6,-
CASSLAGPVGGYTF,TGCGCCAGCAGCTTGGCCGGGCCAGTGGGCGGCTACACCTTC,-,TRBV5-1,TRBJ1-2,-
CAISEGPGETQYF,TGTGCCATCAGTGAGGGCCCGGGGGAGACCCAGTACTTC,-,TRBV10-3,TRBJ2-5,-
CAGGQRWALRKKLFF,TGTGCCGGCGGCCAAAGGTGGGCCCTAAGGAAAAAACTGTTTTTT,-,TRBV6-5,TRBJ1-4,-
CASSPRVGAMNTEAFF,TGTGCCAGCAGCCCCCGCGTGGGCGCAATGAACACTGAAGCTTTCTTT,-,TRBV9,TRBJ1-1,-
CASSSAEFTDTQYF,TGTGCCAGCAGTTCAGCCGAATTCACAGATACGCAGTATTTT,-,TRBV6-2/TRBV6-3,TRBJ2-3,-
CASSRVSHTIYF,TGTGCCAGCAGCCGAGTATCACACACCATATATTTT,-,TRBV3-1/TRBV3-2,TRBJ1-3,-
CASSLVGGGVAKNIQYF,TGTGCCAGCAGCTTGGTGGGGGGCGGAGTGGCCAAAAACATTCAGTACTTC,-,TRBV5-4,TRBJ2-4,-
CASTRGGEKLFF,TGTGCCAGCACGCGGGGTGGGGAAAAACTGTTTTTT,-,TRBV6-5,TRBJ1-4,-
CATSAGSSYNEQFF,TGTGCCACCAGTGCGGGGAGCTCCTACAATGAGCAGTTCTTC,-,TRBV24-1,TRBJ2-1,-
CASNLAGGASSYEQYF,TGTGCCAGCAACCTGGCCGGAGGCGCCAGCTCCTACGAGCAGTACTTC,-,TRBV28,TRBJ2-7,-
CASSYQGGTEAFF,TGTGCCAGTAGTTACCAGGGTGGCACTGAAGCTTTCTTT,-,TRBV19,TRBJ1-1,-
CASSHSGRSTQYF,TGTGCCAGCAGCCATTCCGGTCGTAGTACGCAGTATTTT,-,TRBV14,TRBJ2-3,-
CASGLQGSWSYEQYF,TGTGCTAGTGGTTTGCAGGGTTCTTGGTCCTACGAGCAGTACTTC,-,TRBV12-5,TRBJ2-7,few
CATSDFTGTYEQYF,TGTGCCACCAGTGATTTCACAGGGACCTACGAGCAGTACTTC,-,TRBV24-1,TRBJ2-7,-
CASSLISGKNSPLHF,TGTGCCAGCAGTTTAATTTCGGGGAAAAATTCACCCCTCCACTTT,-,TRBV27,TRBJ1-6,once
CASSKGYNEQFF,TGTGCCAGTAGTAAGGGGTACAATGAGCAGTTCTTC,-,TRBV19,TRBJ2-1,-
CAISRGQGMFPENSPLHF,TGTGCCATCAGTCGGGGACAGGGTATGTTCCCAGAAAATTCACCCCTCCACTTT,TRBD1,TRBV10-3,TRBJ1-6,-
CASSLREDYGYTF,TGTGCCAGCAGCTTACGAGAAGACTATGGCTACACCTTC,-,TRBV5-4,TRBJ1-2,-
CAISEGHMNTEAFF,TGTGCCATCAGTGAGGGACACATGAACACTGAAGCTTTCTTT,-,TRBV10-3,TRBJ1-1,-
CASSLISSAEDEQYF,TGTGCCAGCAGCTTGATTAGCAGCGCCGAGGACGAGCAGTACTTC,-,TRBV5-6,TRBJ2-7,-
CASSMRGQRNTIYF,TGTGCCAGCAGTATGAGGGGGCAAAGAAACACCATATATTTT,TRBD1,TRBV6-6,TRBJ1-3,-
CASSSGQGEKLFF,TGTGCCAGCAGTTCCGGACAGGGCGAAAAACTGTTTTTT,TRBD1,TRBV7-9,TRBJ1-4,-
CASCLGTGGNQPQHF,TGTGCCAGCTGCCTGGGGACAGGGGGCAATCAGCCCCAGCATTTT,TRBD1,TRBV6-5,TRBJ1-5,-
CASSEAATGGNQPQHF,TGTGCCAGCAGTGAAGCGGCCACAGGGGGCAATCAGCCCCAGCATTTT,TRBD1,TRBV6-1,TRBJ1-5,few
CASSPETGSYEQYF,TGTGCCAGCAGTCCCGAAACAGGGTCCTACGAGCAGTACTTC,-,TRBV5-5,TRBJ2-7,-
CASSLGNEQFF,TGCGCCAGCAGCTTGGGGAATGAGCAGTTCTTC,-,TRBV5-1,TRBJ2-1,-